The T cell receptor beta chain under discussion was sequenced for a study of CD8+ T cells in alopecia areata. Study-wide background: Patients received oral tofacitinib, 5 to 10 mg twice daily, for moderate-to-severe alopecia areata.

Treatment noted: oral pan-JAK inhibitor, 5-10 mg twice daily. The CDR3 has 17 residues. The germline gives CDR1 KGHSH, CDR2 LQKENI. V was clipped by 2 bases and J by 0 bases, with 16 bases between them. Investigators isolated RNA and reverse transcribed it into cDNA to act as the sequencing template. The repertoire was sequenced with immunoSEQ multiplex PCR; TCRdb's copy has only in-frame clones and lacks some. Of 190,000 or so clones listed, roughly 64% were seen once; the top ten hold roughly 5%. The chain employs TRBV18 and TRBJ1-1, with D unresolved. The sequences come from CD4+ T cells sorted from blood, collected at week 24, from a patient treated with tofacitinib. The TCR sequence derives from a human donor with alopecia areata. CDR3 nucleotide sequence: TGTGCCAGCTCACCAATAAGCCCTCCAAGGGTGAACACTGAAGCTTTCTTT. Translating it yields CASSPISPPRVNTEAFF. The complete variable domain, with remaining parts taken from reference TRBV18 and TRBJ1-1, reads NAGVMQNPRHLVRRRGQEARLRCSPMKGHSHVYWYRQLPEEGLKFMVYLQKENIIDESGMPKERFSAEFPKEGPSILRIQQVVRGDSAAYFCASSPISPPRVNTEAFFGQGTRLTVV.